This T cell receptor (beta chain) was obtained from a study of beta chain features in type 1 diabetes. General observations from the study: When cDNA is sequenced, cells with high TCR expression could be over-represented. Researchers report that Type 1 diabetes patients had moderately but significantly shorter TCRB CDR3s across all four CD4+ subsets. PCR could preferentially amplify shorter templates, alike in patients and controls.

Germline V CDR1 and CDR2: SNHLY, FYNNEI. The trim removed 6 bases at V and 2 bases at J, leaving 11 bases unmatched. This CDR3 region has 17 residues. Expressed TCRB transcripts were sequenced because the entire RNA isolate underwent reverse transcription. Only in-frame clones appear in the TCRdb table, and some are missing; sequencing was by immunoSEQ multiplex PCR. The sample has about 47,000 clones, 35% to 55% seen once; the top ten hold about 0.13%. Concerning this clone itself: Antigen specificity is unknown.

V is TRBV2 and J is TRBJ1-4; TRBD1 matches 8 bases. Sequenced material: stem cell memory CD4+ T cells from blood. This sequence was found in a man younger than 45 with type 1 diabetes. For the CDR3, the DNA is TGTGCCAGCAGCGAAAGACAGGGGCAGGCGACTAATGAAAAACTGTTTTTT. It encodes CASSERQGQATNEKLFF.